The clone carrying this T cell receptor (beta chain) was picked up many times. This sample was included in a study of T cells after yellow fever vaccination. TCRdb used MiXCR to reprocess the 5' RACE reads, holding one entry per CDR3 protein. The table shows approximately 140,000 distinct CDR3 sequences, with about 7.7% occurring only once. This CDR3 has 13 residues. From germline, CDR1 is SEHNR and CDR2 FQNEAQ (reference sequence). Trimming removed 5 bases at V and 3 bases at J, with 11 bases between. The rearrangement joins TRBV7-9 to TRBJ2-7; D gene ambiguous. Sequencing used CD4+ T cells sorted from PBMCs, obtained 5 days after the yellow fever booster vaccination. The sequence was obtained from a man aged 30 to 39 who received the YFV17D yellow fever vaccine. The CDR3 reads CASSLQSVYEQYF. DNA of the CDR3: TGTGCCAGCAGCCTCCAGTCCGTCTACGAGCAGTACTTC.